This entry is about one TCR beta chain. Its antigen is currently unknown. Germline V gives CDR1 SGHKS, CDR2 YYEKEE (reference sequence). This CDR3 has 14 amino acids. V lost 0 bases, J lost 3 bases, and 9 bases lay in between. The data originate from a study of cytomegalovirus exposure and HLA in healthy donors. The study, taken as a whole, reports: As a later analysis revealed, the rate of TCR association differed by HLA locus, with DRB1 most and HLA-C fewest.

60 Vbeta and 13 Jbeta primers were used in PCR. Data came from immunoSEQ multiplex PCR; TCRdb stores just in-frame clones and leaves some out. The data show around 140,000 clones, around 72% seen once. The sample comprised PBMCs. The chain is built from TRBV5-5 and TRBJ2-5; D gene unclear. This TCR came from a woman between 18 and 29 years old in good health and CMV-seronegative. This chain's CDR3 is CASSLAGPEETQYF. CDR3 sequence (DNA): TGTGCCAGCAGCTTGGCCGGTCCGGAAGAGACCCAGTACTTC.